This entry is about one T cell receptor (beta chain). Its specificity is not known. These data originate in a study of T-cell reconstitution after alpha-beta-depleted transplantation in children. Preparing the TCRbeta library involved the use of unique molecular identifiers. Using its own MiXCR run on the PCR reads, TCRdb lists one record per CDR3 protein. The repertoire holds about 980,000 distinct CDR3 sequences, roughly 31% seen once, with roughly 31% in the top ten. Study-wide results and limits: Surviving recipient cells, namely T cells and thymic progenitors, were the source of high day-60 TCRbeta diversity in some patients.

Sequencing was performed on PBMCs, mostly from graft donor cells, taken 360 days after TCRalphabeta/CD19-depleted stem cell transplant. The source is a boy younger than two who had a stem cell transplant for SCID, so the T cells may come from the graft donor.

Here the CDR3 DNA reads TGTGCCAGCAGCCCCTCGGACAGGGAAACATATGGCTACACCTTC. It yields the protein CASSPSDRETYGYTF. The chain recombines TRBV4-2 with TRBJ1-2; 8 bases are shared with TRBD1. The CDR3 has 15 amino acids. With 4 bases clipped from V and 5 bases from J, the junction kept 9 bases outside the gene matches. Per germline, CDR1 LGHNA and CDR2 YNFKEQ.